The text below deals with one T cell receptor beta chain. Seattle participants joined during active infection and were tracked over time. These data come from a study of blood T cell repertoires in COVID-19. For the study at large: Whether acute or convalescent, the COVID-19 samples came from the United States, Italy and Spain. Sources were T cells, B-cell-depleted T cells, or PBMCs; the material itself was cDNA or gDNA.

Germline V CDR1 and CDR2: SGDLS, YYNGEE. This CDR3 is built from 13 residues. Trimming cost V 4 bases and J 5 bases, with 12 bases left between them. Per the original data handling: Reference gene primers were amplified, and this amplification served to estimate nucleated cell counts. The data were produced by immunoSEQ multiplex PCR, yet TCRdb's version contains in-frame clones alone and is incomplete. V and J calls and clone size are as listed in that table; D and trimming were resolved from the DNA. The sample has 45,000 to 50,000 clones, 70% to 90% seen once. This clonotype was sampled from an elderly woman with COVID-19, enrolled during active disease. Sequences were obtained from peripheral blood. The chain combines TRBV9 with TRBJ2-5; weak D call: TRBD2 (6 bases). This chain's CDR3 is CASSLGTGETQYF. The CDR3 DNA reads TGTGCCAGCAGCCTGGGGACTGGGGAGACCCAGTACTTC.